The subject of this entry is one TCR beta chain. Its antigen is still unknown. The data were obtained in a study of blood T cells in healthy people across ages. Trimming removed 2 bases from V and 1 base from J, with 11 bases in between. Germline CDR1 is SGHRS and CDR2 is YFSETQ. This CDR3 has 15 residues. Study outcomes and limitations: More naive CD4+ cells and higher diversity were found in long-lived than in aged donors. Measured against age, TCR beta diversity per million T cells decreased in a roughly linear manner.

PCR was performed a second time for roughly 7 to 12 cycles using a sample-barcoded 5' primer and a J-beta primer mix. One entry per CDR3 protein, called by TCRdb with MiXCR from the 5' RACE reads. The table records about 780,000 distinct CDR3 sequences, more than 35% of them present only once. The rearrangement links TRBV5-1 to TRBJ2-3; no firm D call. Sequencing was done on a sample of blood. This clonotype originated in a man of 80 years or more in good health. The CDR3 protein is CASSFIVTRTDTQYF. CDR3 DNA: TGCGCCAGCAGCTTTATCGTCACGCGCACAGATACGCAGTATTTT.